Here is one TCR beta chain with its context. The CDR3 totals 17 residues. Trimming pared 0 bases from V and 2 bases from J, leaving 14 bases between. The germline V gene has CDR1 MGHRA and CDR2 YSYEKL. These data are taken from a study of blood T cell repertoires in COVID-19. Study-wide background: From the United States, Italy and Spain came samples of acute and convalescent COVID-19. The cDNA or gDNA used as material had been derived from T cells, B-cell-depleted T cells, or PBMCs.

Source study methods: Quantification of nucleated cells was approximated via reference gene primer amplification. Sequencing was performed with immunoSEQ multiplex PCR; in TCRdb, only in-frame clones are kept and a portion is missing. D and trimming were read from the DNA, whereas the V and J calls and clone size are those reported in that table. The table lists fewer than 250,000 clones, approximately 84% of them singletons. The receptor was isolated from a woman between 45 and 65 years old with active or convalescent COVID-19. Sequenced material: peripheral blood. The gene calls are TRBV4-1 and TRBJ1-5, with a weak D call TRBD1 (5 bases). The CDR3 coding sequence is TGCGCCAGCAGCCAAGATGGGCCCAGGGTTGGCAATCAGCCCCAGCATTTT. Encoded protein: CASSQDGPRVGNQPQHF.